The 30 T cell receptor beta chains below come from one sample, sequenced in a study of chemoradiotherapy in HPV16-positive cancers. Sequencing was performed with immunoSEQ multiplex PCR; in TCRdb, only in-frame clones are kept and a portion is missing. This repertoire shows under 15,000 clones, roughly 78% found once; its top ten account for 2% to 2.5%. The material was obtained from a patient who underwent chemoradiotherapy. Source of these receptors: a human donor with HPV-associated anogenital cancer.

By its share, this clone is medium-sized. This chain joins TRBV9 and TRBJ1-4, with D possibly TRBD1 on 5 matching bases. Trimming pared 4 bases from V and 6 bases from J, leaving 13 bases between. Germline V gene sequence: CDR1 SGDLS, CDR2 YYNGEE. The CDR3 has 14 residues. In DNA form, the CDR3 reads TGTGCCAGCAGCTCGCATTCGGGACATGAAAAACTGTTTTTT. Translating it yields CASSSHSGHEKLFF.

The genes are TRBV5-6 and TRBJ1-6, with D unresolved. Germline lookup yields CDR1 SGHDT and CDR2 YYEEEE. This CDR3 spans 14 amino acids. Trimming removed 4 bases from V and 0 bases from J, with 5 bases in between. The CDR3, as DNA: TGTGCCAGCAGCCTATTCTCCTATAATTCACCCCTCCACTTT. This gives the protein CASSLFSYNSPLHF.

This clone has a handful of counts. The chain uses TRBV5-4 and TRBJ2-3; D possibly corresponds to TRBD2 (7 bases). V was pared by 1 base and J by 5 bases, with 20 bases between. Germline CDR1 and CDR2: SGHNT and YYREEE (reference sequence). The CDR3 extends over 17 amino acids. The CDR3 region has the DNA TGTGCCAGCAGCTTGCTGGCGGGGGCCAAGAGGGAAGATACGCAGTATTTT. Translating it yields CASSLLAGAKREDTQYF.

This chain links TRBV4-3 with TRBJ2-7; D unresolved. The V gene's germline CDR1 is LGHNA and CDR2 YSLEER. The CDR3 is 17 residues long. V gave up 5 bases and J gave up 2 bases, with 22 bases separating them. CDR3 nucleotide sequence: TGCGCCAGCAGCTACTCCTCAGGACCCCGAACCCCCTACGAGCAGTACTTC. Translated, it gives CASSYSSGPRTPYEQYF.

V usage is TRBV19 and J usage is TRBJ2-4, with D possibly matching TRBD1 (5 bases). This CDR3 has 13 residues. Looked up from germline, CDR1 is LNHDA and CDR2 is SQIVND (reference sequence). V lost 4 bases and J 6 bases, leaving 10 bases between the germline ends. The CDR3 DNA follows: TGTGCCAGTAGTAGCGGACACAGAAACATTCAGTACTTC. Protein: CASSSGHRNIQYF.

The chain carries TRBV6-1 and TRBJ1-2; a possible D gene is TRBD1 (5 bases). Trimming shortened V by 7 bases and J by 0 bases, and 12 bases separated the two germline ends. Per the germline V gene, CDR1 is MNHNS and CDR2 is SASEGT. The CDR3 contains 14 residues. CDR3 nucleotides: TGTGCCAGCAAAGACAGACCAGCTAACTATGGCTACACCTTC. This encodes CASKDRPANYGYTF.

This chain's CDR3 is CASGLEVGGVSGNTIYF. CDR3 in DNA: TGTGCTAGTGGTTTGGAGGTAGGAGGGGTTTCTGGAAACACCATATATTTT. The chain has TRBV12-5 and TRBJ1-3, with a weak D call TRBD1 (5 bases). This CDR3 is built from 17 residues. The V gene lost 1 base and the J gene lost 1 base, with 14 bases spanning the gap. Germline CDR1 is LGHNT and CDR2 is FRNRAP.

The chain links TRBV2 to TRBJ2-3, with 8 nucleotides matching TRBD2. The germline CDR1 and CDR2 sequences are SNHLY and FYNNEI. The CDR3 extends over 15 amino acids. Unmatched junction bases numbered 2, after V lost 2 bases and J lost 1 base. The CDR3 loop is CASSETGGGTDTQYF. The DNA of the CDR3 is TGTGCCAGCAGTGAAACGGGGGGGGGCACAGATACGCAGTATTTT.

The CDR3 here is CASSRTGGGGVDTQYF. CDR3 in DNA: TGTGCCAGCAGCCGAACTGGGGGGGGCGGGGTGGATACGCAGTATTTT. The chain employs TRBV5-4 and TRBJ2-3; D might be TRBD2 (7 bases). CDR3 length: 16 amino acids. Looked up from germline, CDR1 is SGHNT and CDR2 is YYREEE (reference sequence). Trimming took 4 bases from V and 6 from J, leaving 21 bases between them.

The V gene is TRBV4-3, the J gene TRBJ1-2; TRBD1 matches 9 bases. CDR1 and CDR2 from the germline V gene are LGHNA and YSLEER. The CDR3 runs 16 residues. J lost 5 bases, V lost 3 bases, and 10 bases had no gene match. The CDR3, as DNA: TGCGCCAGCAGCCAGGACAGGGGAAGACCTTTATATGGCTACACCTTC. Amino acids: CASSQDRGRPLYGYTF.

This chain links TRBV9 with TRBJ2-3; a possible D gene is TRBD2 (5 bases). Looked up from germline, CDR1 is SGDLS and CDR2 is YYNGEE. Trimming took off 0 bases at V and 9 bases at J, with 11 bases between the two ends. The CDR3 has 13 residues. Here the CDR3 reads CASSVGVGETQYF. CDR3 DNA: TGTGCCAGCAGCGTAGGCGTTGGGGAGACGCAGTATTTT. The variable domain in full, completed from reference TRBV9 and TRBJ2-3, reads DSGVTQTPKHLITATGQRVTLRCSPRSGDLSVYWYQQSLDQGLQFLIQYYNGEERAKGNILERFSAQQFPDLHSELNLSSLELGDSALYFCASSVGVGETQYFGPGTRLTVL.

The chain employs TRBV5-5 and TRBJ2-7; a weak D match, TRBD2 (5 bases). Germline V gene sequence: CDR1 SGHKS, CDR2 YYEKEE (reference sequence). The CDR3 runs 15 residues. V shed 4 bases and J shed 1 base, with 15 bases lying between them. CDR3 sequence: CASSAQRTYSYEQYF. As DNA, the CDR3 is TGTGCCAGCAGCGCACAGAGGACTTATTCCTACGAGCAGTACTTC. The full variable domain, its missing parts supplied by reference TRBV5-5 and TRBJ2-7, is DAGVTQSPTHLIKTRGQQVTLRCSPISGHKSVSWYQQVLGQGPQFIFQYYEKEERGRGNFPDRFSARQFPNYSSELNVNALLLGDSALYLCASSAQRTYSYEQYFGPGTRLTVT.

J is TRBJ1-6 and V is TRBV5-6; unclear D gene. The CDR3 has 13 amino acids. V lost 4 bases to trimming and J lost 6 bases, with 8 bases between them. Germline V gene sequence: CDR1 SGHDT, CDR2 YYEEEE. The CDR3 spells CASSLEINSPLHF. The CDR3 DNA follows: TGTGCCAGCAGCCTCGAAATTAATTCACCCCTCCACTTT.

This clone turned up a few times. V usage is TRBV6-6 and J usage is TRBJ2-7; D is perhaps TRBD1 (5 bases). The germline gives CDR1 MNHNY, CDR2 SVGAGI (reference sequence). The CDR3 contains 14 residues. V was clipped by 7 bases and J by 7 bases, with 20 bases between them. The CDR3 DNA follows: TGTGCCAGCAATTCGAACGCCAGGGTAGGAGAGCAGTACTTC. Its translation is CASNSNARVGEQYF.

This chain connects TRBV10-3 to TRBJ1-2, with TRBD1 identical over 7 bases. The junction had 13 bases not matched to a gene; V was cut back by 11 bases and J by 4 bases. CDR3 size: 14 residues. Per germline, CDR1 ENHRY and CDR2 SYGVKD. The CDR3 DNA is TGTGCCGTCAAAACAGGGGCAAAAGTCTATGGCTACACCTTC. Amino acid sequence: CAVKTGAKVYGYTF.

The rearrangement links TRBV9 to TRBJ2-3; D is unclear. This CDR3 contains 14 residues. The germline gives CDR1 SGDLS, CDR2 YYNGEE. Trimming removed 0 bases at V and 2 bases at J, with 7 bases between. CDR3 bases: TGTGCCAGCAGCGTAGCTCAGGTCACAGATACGCAGTATTTT. Its translation is CASSVAQVTDTQYF.

The chain uses TRBV2 and TRBJ2-2, with TRBD2 matching over 8 bases. The CDR3 is 15 amino acids. Germline V gives CDR1 SNHLY, CDR2 FYNNEI. The ends lost 3 bases at V and 6 bases at J; junction bases unmatched: 6. The CDR3 DNA sequence: TGTGCCAGCAGTGAGACGGGGGGGCGGGCCGGGGAGCTGTTTTTT. Its translation: CASSETGGRAGELFF.

The chain combines TRBV6-1 with TRBJ2-7; D possibly corresponds to TRBD2 (6 bases). The ends were cut back, 3 bases at V and 4 bases at J, with 7 bases in the middle. Germline V gene sequence: CDR1 MNHNS, CDR2 SASEGT. The length of the CDR3 is 12 residues. CDR3 DNA sequence: TGTGCCAGCAGTGAGCGGGGTTACGAGCAGTACTTC. Translating gives CASSERGYEQYF.

This chain uses TRBV5-1 with TRBJ2-7, with D unclear. Trimming took 0 bases from V and 0 from J, leaving 7 bases between them. The V gene's germline CDR1 is SGHRS and CDR2 YFSETQ. CDR3 length: 14 residues. CDR3 protein: CASSLERYSYEQYF. CDR3 bases: TGCGCCAGCAGCTTGGAGAGGTACTCCTACGAGCAGTACTTC.

This chain joins TRBV4-3 and TRBJ2-7; possible D gene TRBD1, 5 bases. V was shortened by 5 bases and J by 3 bases, with 14 bases between the two germline ends. Per the germline V gene, CDR1 is LGHNA and CDR2 is YSLEER. The CDR3 runs to 14 residues. The CDR3 is CASSSSTDNYEQYF. The CDR3 DNA follows: TGCGCCAGCAGCTCCTCGACAGATAACTACGAGCAGTACTTC.

The chain employs TRBV7-9 and TRBJ2-5; 8 positions agree with TRBD2. This CDR3 spans 16 amino acids. The V gene's germline CDR1 is SEHNR and CDR2 FQNEAQ (reference sequence). Unmatched junction bases numbered 13, after V lost 5 bases and J lost 5 bases. CDR3 residues: CASSAPWRGAGETQYF. The CDR3 DNA follows: TGTGCCAGCAGCGCCCCCTGGCGGGGGGCGGGCGAGACCCAGTACTTC.

The chain's CDR3 is CASSLSVGYTF. The DNA of the CDR3 is TGTGCCAGCAGCTTGTCCGTTGGCTACACCTTC. V and J are TRBV5-5 and TRBJ1-2, with unresolved D. The CDR3 is 11 residues long. V was cut by 1 base and J by 7 bases, with 5 bases left in between. The germline V gene has CDR1 SGHKS and CDR2 YYEKEE (reference sequence).

This clone was seen a handful of times. V and J are TRBV7-9 and TRBJ2-7, with D tentatively TRBD2 (5 bases). Trimming left V 6 bases short and J 0 bases short, with 12 bases between. Germline V gives CDR1 SEHNR, CDR2 FQNEAQ (reference sequence). This CDR3 is 14 amino acids long. Here the CDR3 reads CASSRTESSYEQYF. As DNA, the CDR3 is TGTGCCAGCAGTAGGACTGAGAGCTCCTACGAGCAGTACTTC.

The J gene is TRBJ1-2, the V gene TRBV5-6; possibly TRBD1 for D (5 bases). The germline V gene encodes CDR1 SGHDT and CDR2 YYEEEE. The CDR3 spans 15 residues. The ends were cut back, 5 bases at V and 3 bases at J, with 17 bases in the middle. CDR3 in amino acids: CASSPDEGAHYGYTF. The CDR3 DNA is TGTGCCAGCAGTCCCGACGAAGGGGCGCACTATGGCTACACCTTC.

This clone is a singleton in its sample. The rearrangement joins TRBV27 to TRBJ1-1; weak D call: TRBD1 (6 bases). The CDR3 sequence is 13 residues long. Germline CDR1 reads MNHEY; CDR2 reads SMNVEV (reference sequence). Deletions cut 7 bases from V and 7 bases from J, with 16 bases between. The CDR3 loop reads CASKSAGGGEAFF. The CDR3 DNA is TGTGCCAGCAAGTCGGCCGGGGGCGGTGAAGCTTTCTTT.

The rearrangement links TRBV4-1 to TRBJ2-5, with 7 positions matching TRBD1. CDR3 length: 12 amino acids. The germline V gene encodes CDR1 MGHRA and CDR2 YSYEKL. V lost 6 bases, J lost 7 bases, and 5 bases stayed unmatched. The CDR3 DNA follows: TGCGCCAGCAGTGCAGCAGGGGGGACCCAGTACTTC. This translates into CASSAAGGTQYF.

The chain employs TRBV7-2 and TRBJ2-7; D assignment may be TRBD1 or TRBD2 (6 bases each). This CDR3 contains 14 residues. Trimming took off 7 bases at V and 6 bases at J, with 19 bases between the two ends. The germline V gene encodes CDR1 SGHTA and CDR2 FQGNSA. CDR3 residues: CASTTRGGPGEQYF. The CDR3 DNA sequence: TGTGCCAGCACCACGCGTGGGGGGCCAGGCGAGCAGTACTTC.

In its sample, this clone was seen once. V is TRBV19 and J is TRBJ1-5, with TRBD1 matching 9 bases. The germline V gene has CDR1 LNHDA and CDR2 SQIVND (reference sequence). The CDR3 is 15 amino acids. V trimming: 6 bases; J trimming: 3 bases; junction bases outside the gene matches: 6. The CDR3 spells CASRQGQGYNQPQHF. For the CDR3, the DNA is TGTGCCAGTAGGCAGGGACAGGGTTACAATCAGCCCCAGCATTTT.

The chain recombines TRBV10-3 with TRBJ1-6, with no clear D. This CDR3 region has 12 residues. Looked up from germline, CDR1 is ENHRY and CDR2 is SYGVKD. Between the trimmed V and J ends, which lost 4 bases and 6 bases, there was a span of 4 bases. CDR3: CAISGTNSPLHF. For the CDR3, the DNA is TGTGCCATCAGTGGAACTAATTCACCCCTCCACTTT.

The chain employs TRBV11-2 and TRBJ2-2, with a tentative D call TRBD2 (6 bases). Germline loops: CDR1 SGHAT, CDR2 FQNNGV. The CDR3 runs 15 residues. With 2 bases removed from V and 1 base from J, the gap between germline ends came to 8 bases. CDR3 protein: CASSLLGGNTGELFF. The CDR3 nucleotides are TGTGCCAGCAGCTTACTCGGGGGGAACACCGGGGAGCTGTTTTTT.